This note documents a single TCR beta chain sequence. CDR1 SGHTA and CDR2 FQGTGA come from the germline V gene. This CDR3 comprises 15 residues. Trimming cost V 5 bases and J 7 bases, with 18 bases left between them. With MiXCR, TCRdb called clones anew from the PCR reads. The repertoire consists of roughly 63,000 clones, with 15% to 20% occurring once and the leading ten covering over 9%. The source of the sample is a study of metastatic and nonmetastatic thyroid tumors. No patient had received any treatment before thyroid surgery. V is TRBV7-3 and J is TRBJ2-1; D gene ambiguous. Sequencing was done on a sample of blood. This TCR derives from a male donor with papillary thyroid cancer or a benign thyroid nodule (not recorded which). Some clones in this sample may be carry-over from other donors' samples. CDR3: CASSLGVRFSNEQFF. DNA of the CDR3: TGTGCCAGCAGCCTGGGTGTTCGGTTTTCAAATGAGCAGTTCTTC.